The entry that follows covers one T cell receptor (beta chain) sequence. This clone was seen a few times. Its antigen is unknown. No base qualities exist here, and no much larger clone lies one base off it. The High Capacity cDNA Reverse Transcription Kit was used to reverse transcribe all of the isolated RNA, meaning that expressed TCRB transcripts were what got sequenced. Deep immunoSEQ sequencing was applied to naive, central memory and regulatory T cell samples, giving an average of roughly 3.5 million total reads per sample. After sorted cells were lysed in RLT buffer, RNA was extracted with DNase-treated RNeasy Micro or Mini kits, with the choice depending on cell number. To prevent cross-contamination, each cell subset was processed individually, whereas patient and healthy donor samples were processed jointly. TCRB sequences were amplified from cDNA with the immunoSEQ multiplex PCR, producing 87-bp fragments spanning the CDR3 region. The amplicons were sequenced using the Illumina HiSeq platform. On the study's bioinformatics: Synthetic template baselines were used to correct PCR bias computationally, reads within Hamming distance 2 were collapsed, and singletons that could not be merged were discarded. By aligning reads against IMGT, V, D and J genes, CDR3 length, and insertions or deletions at six rearrangement sites were assigned. Within each subset, clonotype counts were normalized to sorted cell number, after which true diversity and Gini coefficients were computed with the tcR R package. Repertoire sharing was quantified using the overlap coefficient calculated on TCRB nucleotide sequences. As a proxy for the pre-selection repertoire, out-of-frame TCRB sequences from naive cells were analyzed. Sourced from immuneACCESS, this table was stored by TCRdb with only in-frame sequences that have V and J called. A share of the clones is absent; for the studies checked, an unresolved V gene accounts for under half, and the remainder has no known explanation. V and J calls and clone size follow that table, whereas D and trimming were derived from the DNA. The sample table holds 810,000 or so clones, of which 15% to 20% were seen once. The ten largest account for 0.02% to 0.025% of the sample.

The data belong to a study of beta chain features in type 1 diabetes (dated by TCRdb to the late 2010s). The study in broad terms: Patients and healthy donors did not differ in mean age, gender distribution, total cell number or subset yield. A total of approximately 100,000,000 sorted cells were examined across all samples, and the number of cells per subset was strongly correlated with RNA yield. In the study, recently diagnosed type 1 diabetes patients and matched healthy donors were compared on the TCRB repertoires of their sorted circulating CD4+ T cell subsets. Regulatory and stem cell-like memory subsets were obtained from only 8 patients and about eight healthy donors, while naive and central memory subsets were obtained from all 30 or so donors. Broad study findings and their caveats: Because small numbers of individuals were included in the HLA sub-analyses, any influence of HLA type on TCRB rearrangement was left unresolved. Naive, central memory and regulatory TCRB repertoires appeared to be more similar among patients than among healthy donors. Because cDNA was sequenced instead of genomic DNA, highly expressing activated cells could be over-represented, though the groups showed no difference in activation or CD3 levels. Fewer insertions and more nucleotide deletions at VDJ recombination sites were observed in patients with type 1 diabetes, implying thymic rearrangement abnormalities. In all four CD4+ subsets, TCRB CDR3 length was moderately but significantly shorter in type 1 diabetes patients. Shorter templates might have been favored by PCR, but patient and control samples were amplified and corrected together, so both groups would have been affected equally by any skew.

V and J lose 3 bases and 6 bases, and a span of 15 bases separates them. CDR1 and CDR2, per the germline V gene, are SGHAT and FQNNGV. Inclusive of the bounding cysteine and phenylalanine, the CDR3 is 15 residues long. Solely the CDR3 DNA is kept, with 45 bases framed from the first base. Each donor gave one peripheral blood draw, approximately 110 mL on average, collected into heparinised tubes. Naive, central memory, regulatory and stem cell-like memory CD4+ T cells were sorted on a BD FACSAria II using a panel including CD45RO, CCR7, CD25, CD127, CD95 and CD27. A purity above 98% was achieved for all sorted populations. PBMCs were separated immediately by Lymphoprep density gradient centrifugation and were stained directly, without being cultured. To minimize batch effects, samples were stained and sorted in pairs, one healthy donor with one patient per experiment.

The sample was naive CD4+ T cells from blood. The meaning of the sample's cell subset or site label: true naive CD4+ T cells. The rearrangement combines TRBV11-2 with TRBJ2-1; the D gene assignment is ambiguous. The sequence derives from a woman aged 18-29 years in good health. The CDR3 corresponds to CASSFVWALGNEQFF. The nucleotides read TGTGCCAGCAGCTTCGTCTGGGCGTTGGGCAATGAGCAGTTCTTC. Outside the CDR3, residues come from the reference TRBV11-2 and TRBJ2-1 proteins, so the full variable domain is: EAGVAQSPRYKIIEKRQSVAFWCNPISGHATLYWYQQILGQGPKLLIQFQNNGVVDDSQLPKDRFSAERLKGVDSTLKIQPAKLEDSAVYLCASSFVWALGNEQFFGPGTRLTVL.